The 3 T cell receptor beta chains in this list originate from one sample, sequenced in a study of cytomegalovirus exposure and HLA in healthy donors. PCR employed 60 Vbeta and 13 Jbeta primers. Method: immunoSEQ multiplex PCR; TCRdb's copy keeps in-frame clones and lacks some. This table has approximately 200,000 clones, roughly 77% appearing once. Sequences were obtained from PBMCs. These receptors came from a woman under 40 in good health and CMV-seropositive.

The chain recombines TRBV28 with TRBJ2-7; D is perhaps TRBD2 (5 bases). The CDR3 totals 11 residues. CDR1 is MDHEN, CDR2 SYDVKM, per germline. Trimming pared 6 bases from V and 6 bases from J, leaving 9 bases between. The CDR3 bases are TGTGCCAGCAGATCCGGGATCGAGCAGTACTTC. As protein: CASRSGIEQYF.

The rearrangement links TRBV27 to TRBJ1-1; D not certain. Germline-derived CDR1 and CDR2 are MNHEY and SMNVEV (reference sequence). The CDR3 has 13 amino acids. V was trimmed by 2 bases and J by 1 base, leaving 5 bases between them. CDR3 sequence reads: CASSLARNTEAFF. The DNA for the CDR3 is TGTGCCAGCAGTTTAGCTAGGAACACTGAAGCTTTCTTT.

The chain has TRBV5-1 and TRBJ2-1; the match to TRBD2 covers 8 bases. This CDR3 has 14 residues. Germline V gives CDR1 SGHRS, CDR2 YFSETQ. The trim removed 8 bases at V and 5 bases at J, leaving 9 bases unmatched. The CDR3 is CASQLAAYNNEQFF. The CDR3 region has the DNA TGCGCCAGTCAACTAGCGGCCTATAACAATGAGCAGTTCTTC.